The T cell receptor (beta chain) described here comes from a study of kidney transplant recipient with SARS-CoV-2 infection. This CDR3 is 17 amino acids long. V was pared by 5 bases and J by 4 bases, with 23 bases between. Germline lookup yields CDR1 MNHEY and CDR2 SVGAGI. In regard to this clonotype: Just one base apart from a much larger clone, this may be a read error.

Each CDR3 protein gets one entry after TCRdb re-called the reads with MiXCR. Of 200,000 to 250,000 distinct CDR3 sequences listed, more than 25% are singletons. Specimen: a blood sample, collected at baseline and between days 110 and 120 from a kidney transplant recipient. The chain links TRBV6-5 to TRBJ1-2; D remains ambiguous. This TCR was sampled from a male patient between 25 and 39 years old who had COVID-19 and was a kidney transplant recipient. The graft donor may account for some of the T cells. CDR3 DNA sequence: TGTGCCAGCAGTGGTAACAGCCCTATGCGAAAGACCTATGGCTACACCTTC. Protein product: CASSGNSPMRKTYGYTF.